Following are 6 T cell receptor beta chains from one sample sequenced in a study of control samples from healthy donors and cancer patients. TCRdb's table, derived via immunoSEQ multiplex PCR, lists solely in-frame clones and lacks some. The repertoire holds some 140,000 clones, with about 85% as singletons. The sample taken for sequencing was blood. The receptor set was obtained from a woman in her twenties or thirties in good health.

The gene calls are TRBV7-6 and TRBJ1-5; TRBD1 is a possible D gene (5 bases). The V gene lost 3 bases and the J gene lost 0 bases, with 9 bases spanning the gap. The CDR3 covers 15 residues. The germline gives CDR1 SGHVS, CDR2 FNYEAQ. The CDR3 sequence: CASSLGGYSNQPQHF. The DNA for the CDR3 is TGTGCCAGCAGCTTGGGGGGTTATAGCAATCAGCCCCAGCATTTT.

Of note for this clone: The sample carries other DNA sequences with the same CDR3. The CDR3 DNA sequence: TGTGCCACCAGTGATCCCGGGGGTGGGTACACCTTC. This encodes CATSDPGGGYTF. The chain recombines TRBV24-1 with TRBJ1-2; a weak D match, TRBD1 (5 bases). Germline V gene data show CDR1 as KGHDR and CDR2 as SFDVKD. This CDR3 contains 12 residues. V dropped 3 bases and J dropped 11 bases, with 12 bases sitting between them.

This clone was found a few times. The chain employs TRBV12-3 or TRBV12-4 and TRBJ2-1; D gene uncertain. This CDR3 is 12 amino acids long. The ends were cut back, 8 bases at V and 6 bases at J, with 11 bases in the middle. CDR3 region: CASGDFGNEQFF. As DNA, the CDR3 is TGTGCCAGCGGAGATTTCGGCAATGAGCAGTTCTTC.

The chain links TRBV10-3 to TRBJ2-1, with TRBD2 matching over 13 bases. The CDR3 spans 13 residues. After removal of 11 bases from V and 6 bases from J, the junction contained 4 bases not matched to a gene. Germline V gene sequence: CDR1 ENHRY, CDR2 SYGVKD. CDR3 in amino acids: CAAGLAGVNEQFF. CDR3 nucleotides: TGTGCCGCCGGACTAGCGGGAGTCAATGAGCAGTTCTTC.

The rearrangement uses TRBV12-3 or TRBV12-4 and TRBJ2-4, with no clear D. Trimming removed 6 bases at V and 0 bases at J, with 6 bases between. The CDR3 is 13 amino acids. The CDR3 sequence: CASSPQAKNIQYF. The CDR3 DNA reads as TGTGCCAGCAGCCCACAAGCCAAAAACATTCAGTACTTC.

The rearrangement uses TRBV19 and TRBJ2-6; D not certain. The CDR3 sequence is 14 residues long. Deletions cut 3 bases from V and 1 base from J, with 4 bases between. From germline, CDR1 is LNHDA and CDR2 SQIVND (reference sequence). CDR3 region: CASSIQSGANVLTF. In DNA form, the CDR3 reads TGTGCCAGTAGTATTCAGTCTGGGGCCAACGTCCTGACTTTC.